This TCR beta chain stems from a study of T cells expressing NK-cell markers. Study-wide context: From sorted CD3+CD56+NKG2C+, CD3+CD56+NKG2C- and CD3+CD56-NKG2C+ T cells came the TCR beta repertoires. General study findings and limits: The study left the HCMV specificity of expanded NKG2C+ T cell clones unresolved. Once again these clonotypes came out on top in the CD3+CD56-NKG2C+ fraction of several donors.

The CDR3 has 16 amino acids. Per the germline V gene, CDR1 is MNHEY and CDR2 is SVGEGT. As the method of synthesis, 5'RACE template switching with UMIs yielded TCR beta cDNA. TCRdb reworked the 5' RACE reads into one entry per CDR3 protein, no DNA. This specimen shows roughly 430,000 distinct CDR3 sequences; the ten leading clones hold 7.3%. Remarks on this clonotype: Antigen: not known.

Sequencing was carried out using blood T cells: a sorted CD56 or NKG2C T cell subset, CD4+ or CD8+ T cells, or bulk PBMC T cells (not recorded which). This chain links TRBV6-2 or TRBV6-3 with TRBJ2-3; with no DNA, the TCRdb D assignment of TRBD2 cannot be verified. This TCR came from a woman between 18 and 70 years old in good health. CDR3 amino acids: CASSYPGLAFTDTQYF.